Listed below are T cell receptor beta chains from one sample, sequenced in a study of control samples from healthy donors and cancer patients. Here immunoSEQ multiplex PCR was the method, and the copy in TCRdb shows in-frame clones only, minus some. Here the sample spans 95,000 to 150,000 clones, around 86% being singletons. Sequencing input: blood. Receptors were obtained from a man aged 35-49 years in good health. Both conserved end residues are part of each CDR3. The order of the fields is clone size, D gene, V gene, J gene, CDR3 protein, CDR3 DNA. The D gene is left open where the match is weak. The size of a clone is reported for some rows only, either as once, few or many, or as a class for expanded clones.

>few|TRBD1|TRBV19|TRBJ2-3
CASSIPGQGPDTQYF
TGTGCCAGTAGTATCCCGGGACAGGGGCCAGATACGCAGTATTTT
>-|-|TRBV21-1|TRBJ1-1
CASSKERGKAEAFF
TGTGCCAGCAGCAAAGAAAGGGGAAAGGCTGAAGCTTTCTTT
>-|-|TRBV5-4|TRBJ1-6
CASSLEYPNSPLHF
TGTGCCAGCAGCTTGGAATACCCCAATTCACCCCTCCACTTT
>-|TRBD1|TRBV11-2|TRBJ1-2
CASSLAPGQGYYGYTF
TGTGCCAGCAGCTTAGCACCGGGACAGGGATACTATGGCTACACCTTC
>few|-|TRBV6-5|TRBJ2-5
CATQPALRAQETQYF
TGTGCCACCCAACCGGCCCTCAGGGCCCAAGAGACCCAGTACTTC
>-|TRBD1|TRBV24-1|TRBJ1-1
CATSVGTAENTEAFF
TGTGCCACCAGTGTGGGGACAGCAGAGAACACTGAAGCTTTCTTT
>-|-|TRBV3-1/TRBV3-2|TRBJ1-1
CASSVVASPRSGEAFF
TGTGCCAGCAGCGTCGTCGCTTCTCCACGCTCGGGCGAAGCTTTCTTT
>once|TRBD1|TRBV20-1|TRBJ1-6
CSASSQTGIGSPLHF
TGCAGTGCTAGTTCCCAGACAGGGATAGGATCACCCCTCCACTTT
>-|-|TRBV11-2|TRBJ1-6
CATTGGSYNSPLHF
TGTGCCACCACCGGGGGCTCCTATAATTCACCCCTCCACTTT
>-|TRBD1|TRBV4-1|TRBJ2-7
CASSPAGGGYEQYF
TGCGCCAGCAGCCCCGCAGGGGGCGGCTACGAGCAGTACTTC
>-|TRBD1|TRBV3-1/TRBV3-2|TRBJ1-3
CASPSGGQKAFLSGNTIYF
TGTGCCAGCCCCTCCGGGGGACAGAAAGCTTTTCTCTCTGGAAACACCATATATTTT
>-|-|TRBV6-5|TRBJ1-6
CASTVSSYNSPLHF
TGTGCTTCGACAGTTAGCTCCTATAATTCACCCCTCCACTTT
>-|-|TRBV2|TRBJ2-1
CASSEQDFSSYNEQFF
TGTGCCAGCAGTGAACAGGACTTTAGCTCCTACAATGAGCAGTTCTTC
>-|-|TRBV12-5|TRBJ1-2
CASGFLDRANYGYTF
TGTGCTAGTGGTTTCCTGGACAGAGCTAACTATGGCTACACCTTC
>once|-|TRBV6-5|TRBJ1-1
CASSPLTGEAFF
TGTGCCAGCAGCCCACTCACGGGTGAAGCTTTCTTT
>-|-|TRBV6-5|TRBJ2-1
CASSYSVNSYNEQFF
TGTGCCAGCAGTTATTCTGTAAACTCCTACAATGAGCAGTTCTTC
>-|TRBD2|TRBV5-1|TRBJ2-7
CASSLAERESYEQYF
TGCGCCAGCAGCTTGGCAGAGCGGGAAAGCTACGAGCAGTACTTC
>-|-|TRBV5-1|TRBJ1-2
CASSLEAGRRYGYTF
TGCGCCAGCAGCTTGGAGGCGGGCCGCAGATATGGCTACACCTTC
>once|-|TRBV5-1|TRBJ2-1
CASHTGLVSYNEQFF
TGCGCCAGCCACACAGGTTTAGTCTCCTACAATGAGCAGTTCTTC
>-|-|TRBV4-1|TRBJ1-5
CASSQVGMSNQPQHF
TGCGCCAGCAGCCAAGTAGGCATGAGCAATCAGCCCCAGCATTTT
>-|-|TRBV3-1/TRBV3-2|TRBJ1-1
CASSPLGVGNTEAFF
TGTGCCAGCAGCCCCCTCGGGGTGGGGAACACTGAAGCTTTCTTT
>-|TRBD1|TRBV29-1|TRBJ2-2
CSVRQGTNGELFF
TGCAGCGTCAGACAGGGAACGAACGGGGAGCTGTTTTTT
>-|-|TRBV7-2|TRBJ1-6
CASSSYGGGGSPLHF
TGTGCCAGCAGCTCATACGGGGGCGGAGGTTCACCCCTCCACTTT
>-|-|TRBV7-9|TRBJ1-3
CASSLDSRFGNTIYF
TGTGCCAGCAGCTTGGACAGCCGCTTTGGAAACACCATATATTTT
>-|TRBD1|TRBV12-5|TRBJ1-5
CASGPGQGSQPQHF
TGTGCTAGTGGTCCTGGACAGGGGAGTCAGCCCCAGCATTTT
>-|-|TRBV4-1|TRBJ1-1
CASSQDGGVTEAFF
TGCGCCAGCAGCCAAGATGGGGGAGTGACTGAAGCTTTCTTT
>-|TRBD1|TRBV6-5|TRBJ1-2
CASRYRDRGRDGYTF
TGTGCCAGCAGATACCGGGACAGGGGGCGGGATGGCTACACCTTC
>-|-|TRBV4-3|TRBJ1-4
CASSQSRAAEKLFF
TGCGCCAGCAGCCAGTCCCGGGCTGCCGAAAAACTGTTTTTT
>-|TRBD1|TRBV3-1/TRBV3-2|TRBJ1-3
CASRHQTGGAGSGNTIYF
TGTGCCAGCAGACACCAGACAGGGGGCGCGGGTTCTGGAAACACCATATATTTT
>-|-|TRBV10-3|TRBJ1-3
CAITSRRSGNTIYF
TGTGCCATCACGAGTAGGCGCTCTGGAAACACCATATATTTT
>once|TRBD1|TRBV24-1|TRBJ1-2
CATLKPGQGSGYTF
TGTGCCACCCTTAAGCCGGGACAGGGTTCTGGCTACACCTTC
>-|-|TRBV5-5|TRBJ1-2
CASSEHAGVDYGYTF
TGTGCCAGCAGCGAACACGCAGGGGTCGACTATGGCTACACCTTC
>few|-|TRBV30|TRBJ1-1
CAWSVEGMNTEAFF
TGTGCCTGGAGTGTAGAAGGGATGAACACTGAAGCTTTCTTT
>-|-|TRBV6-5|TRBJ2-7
CASSLHSYEQYF
TGTGCCAGCAGTTTGCACTCCTACGAGCAGTACTTC
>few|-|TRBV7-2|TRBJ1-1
CASSFGVMSTEAFF
TGTGCCAGCAGCTTCGGAGTAATGAGCACTGAAGCTTTCTTT
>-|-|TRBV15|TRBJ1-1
CATSGRRGTEAFF
TGTGCCACCAGCGGCCGACGAGGGACTGAAGCTTTCTTT
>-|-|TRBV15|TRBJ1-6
CATSREVNSPLHF
TGTGCCACCAGCAGAGAGGTTAATTCACCCCTCCACTTT
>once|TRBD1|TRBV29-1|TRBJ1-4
CSVPGTGSEKLFF
TGCAGCGTACCCGGGACAGGGAGTGAAAAACTGTTTTTT
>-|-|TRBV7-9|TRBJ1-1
CASSPARGIDTEAFF
TGTGCCAGCAGCCCGGCTCGCGGGATCGACACTGAAGCTTTCTTT
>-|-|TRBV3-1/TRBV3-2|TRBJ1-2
CASSRNAGDYGYTF
TGTGCCAGCAGCCGAAACGCAGGGGACTATGGCTACACCTTC
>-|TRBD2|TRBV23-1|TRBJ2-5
CASSQSDRGGLVTQYF
TGCGCCAGCAGTCAATCTGACCGGGGGGGGTTAGTGACCCAGTACTTC
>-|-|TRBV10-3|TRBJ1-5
CAISEPAGDQPQHF
TGTGCCATCAGTGAGCCGGCAGGGGATCAGCCCCAGCATTTT
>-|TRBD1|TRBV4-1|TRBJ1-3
CASSHLAHRDSRSNTIYF
TGCGCCAGCAGCCATCTCGCCCACCGGGACAGTAGGTCAAACACCATATATTTT